This T cell receptor (beta chain) appears in the sequencing data of a study of tissue T cells after allogeneic stem cell transplantation (dated by TCRdb to between 2021 and 2024). For the study in its entirety: TCR beta repertoires were profiled across many tissues obtained from research autopsies of patients with and without GVHD, as well as in mouse models of GVHD. The human arm was conducted as a prospective observational study, and neither blinding nor randomization was performed.

V gives up 4 bases and J gives up 4 bases, and the segment between their germline ends measures 5 bases. From the cysteine up to the phenylalanine, the CDR3 has a length of 12 residues. The DNA shown is the part of the CDR3 that was read: 33 bases, in frame from base 1. CDR1 and CDR2 (KGHPV, FQNQEV) derive from the germline V gene (reference sequence). Overall study results and their limits: The patient cohort was small and varied clinically, and sampling depth was recognized as a limitation. In both patients and mice, T cells from blood and spleen covered only a limited part of the TCR repertoire found in tissues. Within patients, how anatomically similar tissues were was a major factor shaping TCR repertoire composition, regardless of disease or transplant status. The study did not establish which tissue TCRs were alloreactive or antigen-specific, and some clones may have been host cells that persisted. Not many T cell clones showed up in more than one patient, yet clustering based on motifs uncovered repertoire signatures that were shared across patients in a tissue-specific way.

Libraries were made using the immunoSEQ multiplex PCR assay. TCRbeta CDR3 sequencing was performed at survey depth by Adaptive Biotechnologies, and CDR3 sequences, V/J genes, productive frequency and template counts were reported. Amplification of TCR beta CDR3 regions was performed from genomic DNA rather than from RNA. The authors processed their data as follows. Jensen-Shannon divergence was used to quantify pairwise repertoire overlap between tissues, with a value of 1 meaning complete divergence and a value of 0 meaning identical repertoires. Tissues were clustered by single-linkage agglomerative hierarchical clustering of pairwise JSD values, and the clustering results were displayed as dendrograms. GLIPH2 was applied to all patient samples using simulation_depth 1000, kmer_min_depth 3, and cdr3_length_cutoff 8, and only groups with more than two unique CDR3s were retained. A standardized tissue-overlap score was calculated by extrapolating Jaccard GLIPH-group overlap across patients to a standard repertoire size of 1000 clones. Linear mixed-effect models, with tissue as a fixed effect and individual as a random effect, were used to test how diversity related to clinical or experimental variables. What TCRdb holds here is the immuneACCESS table cut down to in-frame rearrangements. Part of the clones is not present; checked against another copy, under half of the missing clones reflect an unresolved V gene, and the others are unexplained. The V and J calls and the clone size are those of that table, but D and trimming were determined from the DNA. The sample has roughly 5,000 clones on record, about 51% of them singletons. 7% to 10% of the sample is taken by the ten largest.

With respect to this clone: The antigen this receptor binds is unknown. Note that gene names and germline sequences for this receptor are mouse ones. The CDR3 extends 1 residue past the end of the read, so its final part is completed from the germline J gene.

Per the publication, the time point label means: mouse harvest day 7 after allogeneic transplant. Each mouse graft consisted of 10^7 T-cell-depleted bone marrow cells plus 10^6 splenic CD5+ T cells and was given by tail vein injection. To model GVHD in mice, a major MHC-mismatch B6 (H2b) into BALB/c (H2d) model was used, and tissues were profiled at day 7 or 14. On day 7 or 14 post-transplant, mouse tissues and retro-orbital blood were harvested with separate sterile tools for each animal, and livers were flushed beforehand. Before genomic DNA isolation with the DNeasy Blood & Tissue Kit, mouse tissues were minced with razor blades in buffered saline.

This chain is built from TRBV26 and TRBJ2-1, with TRBD1 as a weak D call on 5 bases. This receptor was taken from a female BALB/c mouse given C57BL/6 T cells with graft-versus-host disease after an allogeneic hematopoietic cell transplant. Sample: gut tissue. CDR3 DNA (partial): TGTGCCAGCAGTCGACAGTATGCTGAGCAGTTC. Its protein reads: CASSRQYAEQF. The whole CDR3 protein reads CASSRQYAEQFF.